These T cell receptor beta chains were read from a single sample in a study of T cell responses to AZD1222 COVID-19 vaccine. Data came from immunoSEQ multiplex PCR; TCRdb stores just in-frame clones and leaves some out. This table has about 120,000 clones, roughly nine tenths appearing once. This sample comprised peripheral blood, obtained 28 days after the second AZD1222 dose. The origin of the receptors is an adult who received the AZD1222 COVID-19 vaccine. Both conserved end residues are part of each CDR3. The D gene is left open where the match is weak. Clone size appears in some rows only: once, few, many, or a class for an expanded clone.

J | D | V | size | DNA | CDR3
TRBJ2-5 | TRBD1 | TRBV9 | NA | TGTGCCAGCAGCCCGCGCACCGGGACAGGGGGCATGGAGACCCAGTACTTC | CASSPRTGTGGMETQYF
TRBJ1-4 | NA | TRBV7-9 | NA | TGTGCCAGCCGACCTGGGGGAGGAGAGGAAAAACTGTTTTTT | CASRPGGGEEKLFF
TRBJ2-3 | NA | TRBV6-6 | NA | TGTGCCAGCACTCTCGTTGTTGTAGATACGCAGTATTTT | CASTLVVVDTQYF
TRBJ2-1 | NA | TRBV19 | NA | TGTGCCAGTAGGATTTTACAGGGAGGCTCCTACAATGAGCAGTTCTTC | CASRILQGGSYNEQFF
TRBJ2-7 | NA | TRBV9 | NA | TGTGCCAGCAGCGTAGATTTGGACGGACCATACGAGCAGTACTTC | CASSVDLDGPYEQYF
TRBJ2-2 | TRBD1 | TRBV7-2 | NA | TGTGCCAGCAGCTCAAAGACAGGGGGGTTTACCGGGGAGCTGTTTTTT | CASSSKTGGFTGELFF
TRBJ2-7 | TRBD2 | TRBV9 | NA | TGTGCCAGCGGCCCCCTCCGCGGGACGGGGCGGGGGGAGCAGTACTTC | CASGPLRGTGRGEQYF
TRBJ2-4 | NA | TRBV6-1 | NA | TGTGCCAGCAGTGAATTGAAAAATGGGGTAGGGCTAGCCAAAAACATTCAGTACTTC | CASSELKNGVGLAKNIQYF
TRBJ2-2 | NA | TRBV5-6 | NA | TGTGCCAGCAGCCGTAGCACCGGGGAGCTGTTTTTT | CASSRSTGELFF
TRBJ1-1 | TRBD1 | TRBV7-9 | NA | TGTGCCAGCAGCATGGGACAGGGGGCAAACACTGAAGCTTTCTTT | CASSMGQGANTEAFF
TRBJ2-7 | NA | TRBV6-5 | NA | TGTGCCAGCAGTTACTCCCATGATGGCTACGAGCAGTACTTC | CASSYSHDGYEQYF
TRBJ2-2 | NA | TRBV7-3 | NA | TGTGCCAGCAGCTTAACCATAGTGCCTAACGGGGAGCTGTTTTTT | CASSLTIVPNGELFF
TRBJ2-3 | NA | TRBV10-3 | NA | TGTGCCATCAGTGGCAGGACAGACACAGATACGCAGTATTTT | CAISGRTDTDTQYF
TRBJ1-5 | NA | TRBV3-1/TRBV3-2 | NA | TGTGCCAGCAGCCAAGAAGGCGTCAACCGGCATTTT | CASSQEGVNRHF
TRBJ2-1 | TRBD1 | TRBV2 | NA | TGTGCCAGCAGGGGGACAGGGGTGAGGAATGAGCAGTTCTTC | CASRGTGVRNEQFF
TRBJ1-5 | NA | TRBV19 | NA | TGTGCCAGTAGTACCAACCCGGGGAGCAATCAGCCCCAGCATTTT | CASSTNPGSNQPQHF
TRBJ2-3 | TRBD2 | TRBV18 | NA | TGTGCCAGCTCACCATCCGGACTAGCGGGCCCAGATACGCAGTATTTT | CASSPSGLAGPDTQYF
TRBJ2-1 | TRBD2 | TRBV4-2 | NA | TGTGCCAGCAGCCAAGATCCCGGGACTAGCGTATTTCACAATGAGCAGTTCTTC | CASSQDPGTSVFHNEQFF
TRBJ1-4 | NA | TRBV6-5 | NA | TGTGCCAGCAGTCCAACAGTAACTAATGAAAAACTGTTTTTT | CASSPTVTNEKLFF
TRBJ2-3 | TRBD2 | TRBV5-4 | NA | TGTGCCAGCAGCCTTAGCGGGAGGAGAGTGAGCACAGATACGCAGTATTTT | CASSLSGRRVSTDTQYF
TRBJ1-2 | NA | TRBV2 | NA | TGTGCCAGCCCGGGGCCTCCCTATGGCTACACCTTC | CASPGPPYGYTF
TRBJ1-6 | TRBD1 | TRBV28 | NA | TGTGCCAGCAGTTGGGTCCTCGGGACAGCAAATTCACCCCTCCACTTT | CASSWVLGTANSPLHF
TRBJ1-3 | NA | TRBV2 | NA | TGTGCCAACGCCCCAGGTACAGGCCTCTCTGGAAACACCATATATTTT | CANAPGTGLSGNTIYF
TRBJ1-2 | NA | TRBV10-3 | NA | TGTGCCATCAGTGATCACGGGGGCAACTATGGCTACACCTTC | CAISDHGGNYGYTF
TRBJ1-1 | NA | TRBV28 | NA | TGTGCCAGCAAGTCCGGGACACTGAACACTGAAGCTTTCTTT | CASKSGTLNTEAFF
TRBJ1-5 | TRBD1 | TRBV2 | NA | TGTGCCAGCAGCAACCGGGACAGTCCTAATAGCAATCAGCCCCAGCATTTT | CASSNRDSPNSNQPQHF
TRBJ2-1 | NA | TRBV7-3 | once | TGTGCCAGCAGCTCAAACAATGAGCAGTTCTTC | CASSSNNEQFF